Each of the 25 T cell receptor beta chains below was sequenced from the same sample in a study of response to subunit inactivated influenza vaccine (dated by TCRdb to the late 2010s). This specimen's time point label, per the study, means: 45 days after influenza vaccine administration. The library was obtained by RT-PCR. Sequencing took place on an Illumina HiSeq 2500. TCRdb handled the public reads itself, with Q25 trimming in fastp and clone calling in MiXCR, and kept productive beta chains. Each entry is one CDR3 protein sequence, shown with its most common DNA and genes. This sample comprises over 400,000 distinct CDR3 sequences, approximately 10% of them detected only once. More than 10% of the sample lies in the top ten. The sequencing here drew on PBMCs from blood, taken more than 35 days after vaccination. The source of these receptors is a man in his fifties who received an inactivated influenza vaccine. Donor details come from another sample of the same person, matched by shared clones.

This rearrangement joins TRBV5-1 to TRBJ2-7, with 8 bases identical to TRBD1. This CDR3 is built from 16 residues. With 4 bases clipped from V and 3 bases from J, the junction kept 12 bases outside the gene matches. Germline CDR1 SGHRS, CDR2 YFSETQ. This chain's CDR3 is CASSGDRGETHYEQYF. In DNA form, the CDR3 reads TGCGCCAGCAGCGGTGACAGGGGCGAAACTCACTACGAGCAGTACTTC.

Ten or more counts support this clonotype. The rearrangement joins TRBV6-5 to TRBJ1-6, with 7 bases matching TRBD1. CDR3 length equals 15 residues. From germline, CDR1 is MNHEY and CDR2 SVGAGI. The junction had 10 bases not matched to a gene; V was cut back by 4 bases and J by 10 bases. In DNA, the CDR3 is TGTGCCAGCAGTTCACAGGGGTTTGGGTCCTCACCCCTCCACTTT. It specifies CASSSQGFGSSPLHF.

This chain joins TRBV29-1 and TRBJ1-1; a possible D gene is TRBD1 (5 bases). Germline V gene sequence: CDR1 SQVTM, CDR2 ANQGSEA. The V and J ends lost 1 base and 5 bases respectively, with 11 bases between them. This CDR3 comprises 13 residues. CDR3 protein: CSVEAQEGTEAFF. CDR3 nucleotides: TGCAGCGTTGAAGCCCAGGAGGGGACTGAAGCTTTCTTT. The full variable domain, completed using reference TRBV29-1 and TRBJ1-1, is SAVISQKPSRDICQRGTSLTIQCQVDSQVTMMFWYRQQPGQSLTLIATANQGSEATYESGFVIDKFPISRPNLTFSTLTVSNMSPEDSSIYLCSVEAQEGTEAFFGQGTRLTVV.

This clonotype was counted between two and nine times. In DNA, the CDR3 is TGTGCCAGCAGCTTAGATAATGGGGTGGTGGAAAAACTGTTTTTT. Translation: CASSLDNGVVEKLFF. The chain is built from TRBV11-2 and TRBJ1-4; D uncertain. The ends were cut back, 0 bases at V and 8 bases at J, with 13 bases in the middle. The CDR3 is 15 residues long. Germline CDR1 SGHAT, CDR2 FQNNGV.

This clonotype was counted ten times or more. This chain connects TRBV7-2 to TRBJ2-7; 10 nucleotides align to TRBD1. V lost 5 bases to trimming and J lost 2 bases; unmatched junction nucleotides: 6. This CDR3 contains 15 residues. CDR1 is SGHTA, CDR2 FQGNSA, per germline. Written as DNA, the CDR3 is TGTGCCAGCAGCACGACAGGGGGCGGGACCTACGAGCAGTACTTC. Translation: CASSTTGGGTYEQYF.

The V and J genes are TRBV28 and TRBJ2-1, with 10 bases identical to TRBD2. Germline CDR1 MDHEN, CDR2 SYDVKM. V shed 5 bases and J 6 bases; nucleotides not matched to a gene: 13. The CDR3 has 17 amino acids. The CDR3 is CASSGTIPGLALNEQFF. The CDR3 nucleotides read TGTGCCAGCAGTGGGACAATTCCGGGACTAGCGCTCAATGAGCAGTTCTTC.

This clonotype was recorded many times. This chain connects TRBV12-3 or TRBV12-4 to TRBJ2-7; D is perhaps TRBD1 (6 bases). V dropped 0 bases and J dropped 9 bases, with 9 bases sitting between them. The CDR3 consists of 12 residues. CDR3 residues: CASSLARGWQYF. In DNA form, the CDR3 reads TGTGCCAGCAGTTTAGCTAGGGGGTGGCAGTACTTC.

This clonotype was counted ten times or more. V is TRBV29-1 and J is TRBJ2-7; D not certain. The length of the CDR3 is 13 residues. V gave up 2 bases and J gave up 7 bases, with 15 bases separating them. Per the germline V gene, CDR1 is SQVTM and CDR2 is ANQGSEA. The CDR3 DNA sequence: TGCAGCGTTGAAAAGACGGACCCCTGGGAGCAGTACTTC. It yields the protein CSVEKTDPWEQYF.

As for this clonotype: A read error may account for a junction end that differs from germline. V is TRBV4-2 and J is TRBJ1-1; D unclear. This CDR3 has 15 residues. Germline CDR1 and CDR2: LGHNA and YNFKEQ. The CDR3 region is CASSQNSGRATVAFF. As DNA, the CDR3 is TGTGCCAGCAGCCAGAACTCCGGGCGGGCCACTGTAGCTTTCTTT.

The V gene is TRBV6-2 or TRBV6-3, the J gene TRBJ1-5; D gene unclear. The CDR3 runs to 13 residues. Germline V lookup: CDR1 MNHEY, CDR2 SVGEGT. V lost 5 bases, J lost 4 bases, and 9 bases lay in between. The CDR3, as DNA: TGTGCCAGCAGTGACGCTTTTAATCAGCCCCAGCATTTT. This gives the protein CASSDAFNQPQHF.

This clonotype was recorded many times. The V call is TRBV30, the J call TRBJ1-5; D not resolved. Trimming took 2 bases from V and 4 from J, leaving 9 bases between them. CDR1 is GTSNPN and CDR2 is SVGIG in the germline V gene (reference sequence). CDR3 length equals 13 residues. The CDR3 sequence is CAWSKRGNQPQHF. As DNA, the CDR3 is TGTGCCTGGAGTAAACGGGGAAATCAGCCCCAGCATTTT. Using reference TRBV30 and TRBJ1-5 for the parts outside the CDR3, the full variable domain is SQTIHQWPATLVQPVGSPLSLECTVEGTSNPNLYWYRQAAGRGLQLLFYSVGIGQISSEVPQNLSASRPQDRQFILSSKKLLLSDSGFYLCAWSKRGNQPQHFGDGTRLSIL.

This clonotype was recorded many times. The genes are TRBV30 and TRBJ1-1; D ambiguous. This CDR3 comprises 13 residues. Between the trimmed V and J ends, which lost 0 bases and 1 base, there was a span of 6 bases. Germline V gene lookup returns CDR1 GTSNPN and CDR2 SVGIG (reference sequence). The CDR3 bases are TGTGCCTGGAGTGTACAAGGGAACACTGAAGCTTTCTTT. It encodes CAWSVQGNTEAFF. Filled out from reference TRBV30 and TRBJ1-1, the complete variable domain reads SQTIHQWPATLVQPVGSPLSLECTVEGTSNPNLYWYRQAAGRGLQLLFYSVGIGQISSEVPQNLSASRPQDRQFILSSKKLLLSDSGFYLCAWSVQGNTEAFFGQGTRLTVV.

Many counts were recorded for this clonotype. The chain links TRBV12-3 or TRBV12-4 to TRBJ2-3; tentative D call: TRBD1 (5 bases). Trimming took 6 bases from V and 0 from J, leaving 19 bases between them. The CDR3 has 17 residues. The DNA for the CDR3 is TGTGCCAGCAGCTCGAGATTGTGGGGCTCTAGCACAGATACGCAGTATTTT. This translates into CASSSRLWGSSTDTQYF.

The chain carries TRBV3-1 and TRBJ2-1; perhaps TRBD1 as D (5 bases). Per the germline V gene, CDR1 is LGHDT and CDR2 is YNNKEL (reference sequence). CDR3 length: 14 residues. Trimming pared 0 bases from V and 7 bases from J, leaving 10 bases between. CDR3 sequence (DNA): TGTGCCAGCAGCCAAGATCCGAGGACAAATGAGCAGTTCTTC. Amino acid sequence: CASSQDPRTNEQFF.

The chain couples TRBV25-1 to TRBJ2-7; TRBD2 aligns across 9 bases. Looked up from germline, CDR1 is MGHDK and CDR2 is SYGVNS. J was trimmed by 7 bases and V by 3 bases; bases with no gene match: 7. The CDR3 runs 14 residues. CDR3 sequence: CASSDSGRVKEQYF. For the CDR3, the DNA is TGTGCCAGCAGTGATAGCGGGAGAGTAAAAGAGCAGTACTTC.

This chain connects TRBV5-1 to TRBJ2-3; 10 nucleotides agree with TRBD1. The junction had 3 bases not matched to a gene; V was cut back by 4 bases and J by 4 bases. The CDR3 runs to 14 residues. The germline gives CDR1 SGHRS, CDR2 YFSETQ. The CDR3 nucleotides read TGCGCCAGCAGCGCCGGACAGGGGGCAGATACGCAGTATTTT. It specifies CASSAGQGADTQYF.

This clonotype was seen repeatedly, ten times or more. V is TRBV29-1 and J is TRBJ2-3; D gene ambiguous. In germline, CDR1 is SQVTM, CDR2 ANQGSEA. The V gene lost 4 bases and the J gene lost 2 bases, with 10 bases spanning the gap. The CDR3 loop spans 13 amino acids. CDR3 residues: CSVGSRNTDTQYF. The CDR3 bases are TGCAGCGTTGGGTCTAGGAACACAGATACGCAGTATTTT.

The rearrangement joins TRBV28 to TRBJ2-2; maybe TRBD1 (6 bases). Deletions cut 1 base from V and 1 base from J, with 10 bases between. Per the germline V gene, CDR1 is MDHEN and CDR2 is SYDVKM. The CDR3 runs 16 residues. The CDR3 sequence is CASSLSGHQNTGELFF. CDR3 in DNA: TGTGCCAGCAGTTTATCGGGACATCAGAACACCGGGGAGCTGTTTTTT. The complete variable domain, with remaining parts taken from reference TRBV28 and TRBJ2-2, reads DVKVTQSSRYLVKRTGEKVFLECVQDMDHENMFWYRQDPGLGLRLIYFSYDVKMKEKGDIPEGYSVSREKKERFSLILESASTNQTSMYLCASSLSGHQNTGELFFGEGSRLTVL.

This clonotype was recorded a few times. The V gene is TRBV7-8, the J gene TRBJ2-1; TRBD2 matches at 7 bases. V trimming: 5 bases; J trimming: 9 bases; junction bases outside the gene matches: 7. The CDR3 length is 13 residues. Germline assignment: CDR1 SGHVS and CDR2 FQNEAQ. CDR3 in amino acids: CASSTGTKREQFF. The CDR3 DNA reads TGTGCCAGCAGCACCGGGACTAAACGTGAGCAGTTCTTC.

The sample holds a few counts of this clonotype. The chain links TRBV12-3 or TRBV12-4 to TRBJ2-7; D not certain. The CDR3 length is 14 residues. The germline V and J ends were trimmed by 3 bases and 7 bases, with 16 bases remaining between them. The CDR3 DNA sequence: TGTGCCAGCAGTTTTCGGGCAGGAGTCTCGGAGCAGTACTTC. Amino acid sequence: CASSFRAGVSEQYF.

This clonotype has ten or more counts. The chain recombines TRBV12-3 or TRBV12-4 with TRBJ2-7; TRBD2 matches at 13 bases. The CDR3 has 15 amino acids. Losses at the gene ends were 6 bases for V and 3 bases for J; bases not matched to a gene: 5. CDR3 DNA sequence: TGTGCCAGCAGGCCCGGACTAGCGGGGGACTACGAGCAGTACTTC. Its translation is CASRPGLAGDYEQYF.

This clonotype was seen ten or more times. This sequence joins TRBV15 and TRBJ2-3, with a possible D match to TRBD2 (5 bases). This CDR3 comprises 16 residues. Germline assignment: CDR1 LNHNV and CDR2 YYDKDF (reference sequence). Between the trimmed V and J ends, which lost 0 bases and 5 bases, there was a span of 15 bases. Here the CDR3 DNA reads TGTGCCACCAGCAGAGATCCCGGGATTCAAGGAGATACGCAGTATTTT. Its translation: CATSRDPGIQGDTQYF. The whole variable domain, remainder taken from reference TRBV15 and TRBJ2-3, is DAMVIQNPRYQVTQFGKPVTLSCSQTLNHNVMYWYQQKSSQAPKLLFHYYDKDFNNEADTPDNFQSRRPNTSFCFLDIRSPGLGDTAMYLCATSRDPGIQGDTQYFGPGTRLTVL.

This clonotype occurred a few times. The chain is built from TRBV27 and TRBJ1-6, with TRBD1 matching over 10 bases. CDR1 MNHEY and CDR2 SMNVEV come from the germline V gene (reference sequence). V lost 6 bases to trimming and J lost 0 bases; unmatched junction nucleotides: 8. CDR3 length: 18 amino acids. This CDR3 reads CASSRGTGAGSYNSPLHF. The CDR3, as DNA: TGTGCCAGCAGCCGGGGGACAGGGGCGGGCTCCTATAATTCACCCCTCCACTTT.

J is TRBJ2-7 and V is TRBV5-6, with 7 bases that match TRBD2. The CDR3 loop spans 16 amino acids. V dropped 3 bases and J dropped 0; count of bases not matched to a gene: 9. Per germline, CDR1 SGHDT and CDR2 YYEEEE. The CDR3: CASSSRRTSISYEQYF. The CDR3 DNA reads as TGTGCCAGCAGCTCACGCAGGACTAGTATCTCCTACGAGCAGTACTTC.

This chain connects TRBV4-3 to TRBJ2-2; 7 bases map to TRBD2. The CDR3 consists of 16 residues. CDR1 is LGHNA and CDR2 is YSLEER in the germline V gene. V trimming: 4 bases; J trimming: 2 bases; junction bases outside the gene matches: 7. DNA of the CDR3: TGCGCCAGCAGCCCTCACCCAGCGGGAAACACCGGGGAGCTGTTTTTT. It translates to CASSPHPAGNTGELFF.